A selection of T cell receptor beta chains follows, all from one sample in a study of blood T cell repertoires in COVID-19. Sequencing was performed with immunoSEQ multiplex PCR; in TCRdb, only in-frame clones are kept and a portion is missing. This table holds fewer than 250,000 clones, under 90% found once. Sequenced input: peripheral blood. The receptors come from a woman in her thirties or forties with active or convalescent COVID-19. Each CDR3 is given with its conserved first and last residue. A D gene is named only where the DNA matches it firmly. Clone size is stated in some rows and not others, as once, few, many or a class when expanded.

clone size,V gene,J gene,D gene,CDR3 DNA,CDR3 protein
-,TRBV6-1,TRBJ1-1,-,TGTGCCAGCAGTGAAGCCGGGCAGGAGGATGAAGCTTTCTTT,CASSEAGQEDEAFF
-,TRBV15,TRBJ2-1,-,TGTGCCACCAGCAGAGGGGGCTGGGGGGCCTACAATGAGCAGTTCTTC,CATSRGGWGAYNEQFF
once,TRBV18,TRBJ1-2,TRBD1,TGTGCCAGCTCACCACCGGGACAGGCGATCTATGGCTACACCTTC,CASSPPGQAIYGYTF
-,TRBV29-1,TRBJ2-2,TRBD2,TGCAGCGTTGGAGGTTTTGCGGGAGTGGACACCGGGGAGCTGTTTTTT,CSVGGFAGVDTGELFF
-,TRBV7-8,TRBJ2-5,TRBD1,TGTGCCAGCAGCCAACAGGGGGAGACCCAGTACTTC,CASSQQGETQYF
-,TRBV4-1,TRBJ2-7,-,TGCGCCAGCAGCCAAGAACAGTTCCAGACCTTCTCCTACGAGCAGTACTTC,CASSQEQFQTFSYEQYF
-,TRBV4-2,TRBJ2-7,TRBD1,TGTGCCAGCAGCCAACACAGGGGACCCTACGAGCAGTACTTC,CASSQHRGPYEQYF
-,TRBV2,TRBJ1-1,TRBD1,TGTGCCAGCAGTCTGTCGGGACAGGGGGCGCAGGCTTTCTTT,CASSLSGQGAQAFF
-,TRBV30,TRBJ2-1,-,TGTGCCTGGAGTTACCTCCACAGTGTCAATGAGCAGTTCTTC,CAWSYLHSVNEQFF
-,TRBV3-1/TRBV3-2,TRBJ1-5,TRBD1,TGTGCCAGCAGCCTTGCCCGGGACAGCAGCAATCAGCCCCAGCATTTT,CASSLARDSSNQPQHF
-,TRBV7-2,TRBJ2-3,TRBD2,TGTGCCAGCAGCCGGACTAGCGGGACGCTTAATACGCAGTATTTT,CASSRTSGTLNTQYF
-,TRBV10-2,TRBJ2-1,TRBD2,TGCGCCAGCTGGACTAGCGGGAACAATGAGCAGTTCTTC,CASWTSGNNEQFF
-,TRBV28,TRBJ2-4,TRBD1,TGTGCCAGCAGTTTATCCGGACAGGGACTAGCCAAAAACATTCAGTACTTC,CASSLSGQGLAKNIQYF
-,TRBV5-5,TRBJ1-6,-,TGTGCCAGCAGCTTATTAGTCCCGATTTCTTCACCCCTCCACTTT,CASSLLVPISSPLHF
-,TRBV12-5,TRBJ1-1,TRBD1,TGTGCTAGTGGTTCCAGTCCCGGGACAGGGTTGGGCACTGAAGCTTTCTTT,CASGSSPGTGLGTEAFF
-,TRBV3-1/TRBV3-2,TRBJ2-2,TRBD2,TGTGCCAGCAGCCCCCGGGGGGGCGACGGGGAGCTGTTTTTT,CASSPRGGDGELFF
-,TRBV7-2,TRBJ2-7,TRBD2,TGTGCCAGCAGCCCCACGGGAGGTGCGGGGGGTTACTACGAGCAGTACTTC,CASSPTGGAGGYYEQYF
-,TRBV6-2/TRBV6-3,TRBJ1-1,-,TGTGCCAGCAGTTATTCGAGGAACACTGAAGCTTTCTTT,CASSYSRNTEAFF
-,TRBV5-4,TRBJ1-4,-,TGTGCCAGCAGCAACCGGGACGGGGGGCCTCGGACTAATGAAAAACTGTTTTTT,CASSNRDGGPRTNEKLFF
once,TRBV5-6,TRBJ2-7,TRBD2,TGTGCCAGCACCCTTAGCGGGAGATTCTACGAGCAGTACTTC,CASTLSGRFYEQYF
-,TRBV11-3,TRBJ2-7,TRBD1,TGTGCCAGCAGCGCGGACAGGGGTGTAGGCTACGAGCAGTACTTC,CASSADRGVGYEQYF
-,TRBV6-2/TRBV6-3,TRBJ1-2,TRBD1,TGTGCCAGCAGCGATACAGGGGATAGCACCTTC,CASSDTGDSTF
-,TRBV7-2,TRBJ1-5,-,TGTGCCAGCAGCGGTTCAGGAAGTCAGCCCCAGCATTTT,CASSGSGSQPQHF
-,TRBV24-1,TRBJ1-5,TRBD1,TGTGCCACCAGTGTCCAGGGGGTGGGGAGCAATCAGCCCCAGCATTTT,CATSVQGVGSNQPQHF
-,TRBV6-5,TRBJ1-6,TRBD1,TGTGCCAGCAGTACTACAGGGGGAAACCATTCACCCCTCCACTTT,CASSTTGGNHSPLHF
-,TRBV4-2,TRBJ1-6,-,TGTGCCAGCAGCCAAGCCAGTTTGGAGGGGTCGTCACCCCTCCACTTT,CASSQASLEGSSPLHF
-,TRBV15,TRBJ1-1,-,TGTGCCACCAGCAGAGCTGGGTGGCCGGGCACTGAAGCTTTCTTT,CATSRAGWPGTEAFF
-,TRBV30,TRBJ1-1,-,TGTGCCTGGAGTGTACCGGGGGGCCGTACTGAAGCTTTCTTT,CAWSVPGGRTEAFF
-,TRBV19,TRBJ2-3,-,TGTGCCACCAATCCGGGACTGAGCACAGATACGCAGTATTTT,CATNPGLSTDTQYF
-,TRBV9,TRBJ2-1,TRBD2,TGTGCCAGCAGCGTAGGAGGACTAGTCCCAACGGGTATATACAATGAGCAGTTCTTC,CASSVGGLVPTGIYNEQFF
-,TRBV14,TRBJ2-2,TRBD1,TGTGCCAGCAGCCTGGGGCAGACAGGGATAGACGGGGAGCTGTTTTTT,CASSLGQTGIDGELFF
-,TRBV27,TRBJ1-2,TRBD1,TGTGCCAGCAGCCCAGGGGGCCTCCGGCTTGGCTACACCTTC,CASSPGGLRLGYTF
-,TRBV7-9,TRBJ2-3,-,TGTGCCAGCAGCTATAGCCCTAATACGCAGTATTTT,CASSYSPNTQYF
few,TRBV5-6,TRBJ1-6,-,TGTGCCAGCAGCCAGGGGCACAGGGAAGATTCACCCCTCCACTTT,CASSQGHREDSPLHF
-,TRBV27,TRBJ2-5,-,TGTGCCAGCAGTCCCCGGGGGACGTACCAAGAGACCCAGTACTTC,CASSPRGTYQETQYF
-,TRBV2,TRBJ1-3,TRBD1,TGTGCCAGCACCCTCCGGGACAGGGTTTCTGGAAACACCATATATTTT,CASTLRDRVSGNTIYF
-,TRBV5-4,TRBJ2-5,TRBD2,TGTGCCAGCAGCTTTAGCGGGGGGGCTAGGGAGACCCAGTACTTC,CASSFSGGARETQYF
-,TRBV24-1,TRBJ2-5,TRBD2,TGTGCCACCAGTGAGGCTAGCGGGGCCCCCACGGGGACCCAGTACTTC,CATSEASGAPTGTQYF
-,TRBV10-3,TRBJ2-5,-,TGTGCCATCAGTGAGGCGGGGTACCAAGAGACCCAGTACTTC,CAISEAGYQETQYF
few,TRBV5-1,TRBJ2-1,TRBD2,TGCGCCAGCAGCTCCTCGGGACTAGCGGGGGCAAGAAGCTCCTACAATGAGCAGTTCTTC,CASSSSGLAGARSSYNEQFF
-,TRBV6-5,TRBJ2-3,-,TGTGCCAGCTATGGCCCAACAGACACAGATACGCAGTATTTT,CASYGPTDTDTQYF
-,TRBV7-8,TRBJ1-3,-,TGTGCCAGCAGCTCAAGCGGGTCACTAAGAAACACCATATATTTT,CASSSSGSLRNTIYF
-,TRBV6-5,TRBJ2-5,-,TGTGCCAGCAGTTCAGGGCCTCAAGAGACCCAGTACTTC,CASSSGPQETQYF
-,TRBV28,TRBJ1-2,-,TGTGCCAGCAGTTTCTTGTTGAGGGACAATGGCTACACCTTC,CASSFLLRDNGYTF
-,TRBV24-1,TRBJ1-2,-,TGTGCCACCAGGGGGGCGGTACCCGCCGGTGATGGCTACACCTTC,CATRGAVPAGDGYTF
-,TRBV4-2,TRBJ1-2,-,TGTGCCAGCAGCCAAGATGGGGGCCTAAGAGGAGATGGCTACACCTTC,CASSQDGGLRGDGYTF
-,TRBV7-2,TRBJ2-3,-,TGTGCCAGCAGCTCGTATACAGATACGCAGTATTTT,CASSSYTDTQYF
-,TRBV27,TRBJ2-2,TRBD1,TGTGCCAGCAGTGTGGACAGGGGGCTTGGGGAGCTGTTTTTT,CASSVDRGLGELFF
-,TRBV7-8,TRBJ2-7,TRBD1,TGTGCCAGCAGCTTAAGAGGGACAGTGTCCTACGAGCAGTACTTC,CASSLRGTVSYEQYF
-,TRBV28,TRBJ1-2,-,TGTGCCAGCAGTTTTTACAGAGATGGCTACACCTTC,CASSFYRDGYTF